This T cell receptor beta chain comes out of a study of identical twins. Study results and limitations: With monozygotic twins, out-of-frame TCR alpha sharing exceeded what models estimated. Weaker excess sharing between twins was seen in beta out-of-frame sequences.

This clonotype came up many times. What it binds is unknown. The CDR3 contains 13 residues. Trimming removed 3 bases from V and 3 bases from J, with 6 bases in between. In TCRdb, the 5' RACE reads were re-called with MiXCR into one record per CDR3 protein. The sample includes roughly 240,000 distinct CDR3 sequences, 5.5% to 7% seen only once; the top ten take 3% to 4.5%. This sample also belongs to another study, concerning yellow fever vaccine responses in identical twins.

The receptor's source is a woman between 18 and 29 years old in good health. Sequencing input: memory (CD45RO+) T cells sorted from blood. This chain uses TRBV12-3 or TRBV12-4 with TRBJ1-5; no clear D. The CDR3 DNA reads TGTGCCAGCAGTTTCGACTCCAATCAGCCCCAGCATTTT. Residues: CASSFDSNQPQHF.